The 15 T cell receptor beta chains below were found in one sample sequenced in a study of blood T cells in healthy people across ages (dated by TCRdb to the mid-2010s). Libraries were constructed by 5' RACE. The sample was run on an Illumina HiSeq 2500. The second PCR ran for roughly 6 to 11 cycles and used a J-beta primer mix along with a sample-barcoded 5' primer. The public reads were reanalyzed by TCRdb: fastp trimming at Q25, MiXCR alignment, in-frame beta chains only. Merged by CDR3 protein, the rows form single entries marked with the most common genes and DNA. The sample table lists roughly 680,000 distinct CDR3 sequences, over 40% of them with a count of one. Clones ranked in the top ten supply about 13% of the sample. The source material was blood. Every receptor here comes from a woman of 80 years or more in good health.

The chain links TRBV12-3 or TRBV12-4 to TRBJ1-2; 10 bases are shared with TRBD1. V lost 6 bases to trimming and J lost 4 bases; unmatched junction nucleotides: 8. CDR3 length equals 15 residues. The DNA for the CDR3 is TGTGCCAGCAGCCCGAGGACAGGGGGAGGCTATGGCTACACCTTC. Encoded protein: CASSPRTGGGYGYTF.

V is TRBV29-1 and J is TRBJ2-4; D is unclear. The assigned J gene may be wrong: the sequence end matches TRBJ2-7 better. The CDR3 loop spans 14 amino acids. Germline lookup yields CDR1 SQVTM and CDR2 ANQGSEA. CDR3 loop: CSVGFGRLVYEQYF. The CDR3 DNA is TGCAGCGTTGGGTTTGGACGCCTGGTCTACGAGCAGTACTTC.

This clonotype showed up just once. The rearrangement joins TRBV2 to TRBJ2-7, with 7 nucleotides matching TRBD1. CDR1 and CDR2 from the germline V gene are SNHLY and FYNNEI. V shed 4 bases, J shed 12 bases, and the junction held 15 bases outside the gene matches. This CDR3 has 14 residues. The CDR3 DNA sequence: TGTGCCAGCAGTGTCTGGGAACAGGGGACCGAGTGGTACTTC. Protein: CASSVWEQGTEWYF.

This clonotype was observed at least ten times. The CDR3 DNA sequence: TGTGCCAGCAGCTTAGGCCGGGAGAGCCATGAGCAGTTCTTC. Its protein product is CASSLGRESHEQFF. This chain uses TRBV7-7 with TRBJ2-1, with a tentative D call TRBD2 (6 bases). The CDR3 loop spans 14 amino acids. V gave up 1 base and J gave up 8 bases, with 12 bases separating them. Germline V gene lookup returns CDR1 SSHAT and CDR2 FNYEAQ (reference sequence).

The chain is built from TRBV27 and TRBJ2-1; D unresolved. The J call may be incorrect, as the DNA end agrees better with TRBJ2-7. The V gene's germline CDR1 is MNHEY and CDR2 SMNVEV (reference sequence). The CDR3 has 15 amino acids. The CDR3 DNA is TGTGCCAGCAGTTTATCCCAGAGCTCCTACAATGAGCAGTACTTC. As protein: CASSLSQSSYNEQYF.

This clonotype was detected only once. The rearrangement uses TRBV21-1 and TRBJ1-1; TRBD1, as called in the table, went unchecked against the DNA. TRBV21-1 is recorded as a pseudogene. The CDR3 contains 15 residues. CDR3 bases: TGTGCCAGCAGCAGAGAGCAGGGGGTGTATACTGAAGCTTTCTTT. It codes for CASSREQGVYTEAFF.

The sample holds a few counts of this clonotype. The V call is TRBV20-1, the J call TRBJ2-2; 7 nucleotides match TRBD2. The trim removed 6 bases at V and 2 bases at J, leaving 9 bases unmatched. The germline CDR1 and CDR2 sequences are DFQATT and SNEGSKA (reference sequence). The length of the CDR3 is 15 residues. CDR3 sequence (DNA): TGCAGTGCCAGAACTAGCGTCTTAAACACCGGGGAGCTGTTTTTT. This gives the protein CSARTSVLNTGELFF.

This sequence joins TRBV5-1 and TRBJ2-1, with D unclear. V lost 6 bases and J lost 4, with 11 bases in between. There are 13 residues in the CDR3. The germline V gene encodes CDR1 SGHRS and CDR2 YFSETQ. CDR3 nucleotides: TGCGCCAGCATCCCTGGCCGATACAATGAGCAGTTCTTC. Residues: CASIPGRYNEQFF.

This clonotype has a handful of counts. The chain joins TRBV5-1 to TRBJ2-2, with 8 nucleotides matching TRBD2. This CDR3 spans 16 amino acids. The junction had 6 bases not matched to a gene; V was cut back by 3 bases and J by 2 bases. The germline V gene encodes CDR1 SGHRS and CDR2 YFSETQ. The CDR3 coding sequence is TGCGCCAGCAGCTCGATAGCGGGATTAAACACCGGGGAGCTGTTTTTT. This translates into CASSSIAGLNTGELFF.

This clonotype was recorded many times. V usage is TRBV29-1 and J usage is TRBJ2-7; D is unresolved. Germline lookup yields CDR1 SQVTM and CDR2 ANQGSEA. V lost 1 base and J 0 bases, leaving 10 bases between the germline ends. This CDR3 region has 14 residues. The CDR3, as DNA: TGCAGCGTTGAAGGCGGCCAGGACTCCTACGAGCAGTACTTC. Protein: CSVEGGQDSYEQYF.

This clonotype was found many times. The chain recombines TRBV12-3 or TRBV12-4 with TRBJ1-6, with D maybe TRBD1 (6 bases). This CDR3 region has 15 residues. V was shortened by 6 bases and J by 8 bases, with 17 bases between the two germline ends. In DNA form, the CDR3 reads TGTGCCAGCAGGTCGAGGGGGAATGGGGATTCACCCCTCCACTTT. Translated: CASRSRGNGDSPLHF.

This chain connects TRBV12-3 or TRBV12-4 to TRBJ1-2; weak D call: TRBD1 (6 bases). Trimming shortened V by 6 bases and J by 13 bases, and 15 bases separated the two germline ends. The CDR3 extends over 11 amino acids. The CDR3 is CASSRTENATF. DNA of the CDR3: TGTGCCAGCAGCAGGACAGAAAATGCCACCTTC.

This sequence joins TRBV20-1 and TRBJ1-5, with D maybe TRBD1 (5 bases). V dropped 4 bases and J dropped 8 bases, with 18 bases sitting between them. Per the germline V gene, CDR1 is DFQATT and CDR2 is SNEGSKA (reference sequence). The CDR3 length is 14 residues. CDR3: CSATDTGPRKPQHF. The CDR3 DNA reads as TGCAGTGCTACGGACACGGGTCCGAGAAAGCCCCAGCATTTT.

There are many counts of this clonotype. The chain employs TRBV12-3 or TRBV12-4 and TRBJ2-3; the D is unclear. Trimming pared 4 bases from V and 0 bases from J, leaving 11 bases between. The CDR3 runs 15 residues. CDR3 in DNA: TGTGCCAGCAGTTCGACCCCCTATAGCACAGATACGCAGTATTTT. Its translation is CASSSTPYSTDTQYF.

This clonotype was observed many times. The rearrangement links TRBV14 to TRBJ2-7; D might be TRBD1 (5 bases). The CDR3 is 16 amino acids. Germline lookup yields CDR1 SGHDN and CDR2 FVKESK. The V gene lost 1 base and the J gene lost 5 bases, with 18 bases spanning the gap. The CDR3 DNA reads TGTGCCAGCAGCCAAGTCCGCCCCTCCAGGGCGGACGAGCAGTACTTC. Translating gives CASSQVRPSRADEQYF.